This T cell receptor beta chain was documented in a study of cytomegalovirus exposure and HLA in healthy donors. General observations from the study: Investigators reported approximately 170 TCR beta chains as tied to cytomegalovirus. Most observed TCR sequences were rare, whereas some public TCRs were detected in many donors.

For this clone: The target antigen is unknown.

Losses at the gene ends were 5 bases for V and 4 bases for J; bases not matched to a gene: 8. The CDR3 is 15 residues long. Germline CDR1 and CDR2: SEHNR and FQNEAQ (reference sequence). Primers for the PCR totalled 60 Vbeta and 13 Jbeta. Sequencing used immunoSEQ multiplex PCR; TCRdb keeps in-frame clones, though not all of them. Of 81,000 or so clones in the sample, about three fifths are singletons; the top ten hold around 5.5%. The receptor's source is a woman younger than 45 in good health and CMV-seropositive. The chain carries TRBV7-9 and TRBJ2-7, with 10 positions matching TRBD1. The specimen sequenced was PBMCs. Written as DNA, the CDR3 is TGTGCCAGCAGCAGACTGACAGGGGGCAGTTACGAGCAGTACTTC. As protein: CASSRLTGGSYEQYF.